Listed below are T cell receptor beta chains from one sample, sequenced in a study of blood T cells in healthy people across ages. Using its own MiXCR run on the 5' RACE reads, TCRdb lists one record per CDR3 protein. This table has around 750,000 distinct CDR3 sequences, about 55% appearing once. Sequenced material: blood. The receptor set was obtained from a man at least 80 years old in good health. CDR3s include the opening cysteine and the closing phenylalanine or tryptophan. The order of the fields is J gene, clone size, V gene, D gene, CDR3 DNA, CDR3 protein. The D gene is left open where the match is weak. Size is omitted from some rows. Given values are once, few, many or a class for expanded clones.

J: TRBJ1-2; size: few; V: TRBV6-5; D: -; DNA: TGTGCCAGCCGGTTGAGGGGAAGTGGCTACACCTTC; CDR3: CASRLRGSGYTF
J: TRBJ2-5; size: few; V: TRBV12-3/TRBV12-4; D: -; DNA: TGTGCCAGCAGTTTTGGGAGTAGCGGAACAGAGACCCAGTACTTC; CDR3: CASSFGSSGTETQYF
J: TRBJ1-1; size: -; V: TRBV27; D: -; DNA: TGTGCCAGCCGGAAGGGGGGAACTGAAGCTTTCTTT; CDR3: CASRKGGTEAFF
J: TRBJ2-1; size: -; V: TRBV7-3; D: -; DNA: TGTGCCAGCAGCTCGACGGATCTGAGCTCCTACAATGAGCAGTTCTTC; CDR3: CASSSTDLSSYNEQFF
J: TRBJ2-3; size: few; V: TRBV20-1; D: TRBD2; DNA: TGCAGTGCTGTTAGCGGGAGAACAGATACGCAGTATTTT; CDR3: CSAVSGRTDTQYF
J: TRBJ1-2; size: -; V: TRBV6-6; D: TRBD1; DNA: TGTGCCAGCAGTCTGTGGGACAGGGATGGCTACACCTTC; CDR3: CASSLWDRDGYTF
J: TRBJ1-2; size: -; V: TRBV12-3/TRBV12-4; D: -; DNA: TGTGCCAGCAGTATACAGGCCTATGGCTACACCTTC; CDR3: CASSIQAYGYTF
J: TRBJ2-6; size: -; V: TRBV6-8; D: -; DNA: TGTGCCAGCAGGAAGGACTCCGCTGGGGACTCTGGGGCCGACGTCCTGACTTTC; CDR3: CASRKDSAGDSGADVLTF
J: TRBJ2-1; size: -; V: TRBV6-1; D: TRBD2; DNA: TGTGCCAGCAGTGACCCCGGGACTAGCGGGTACAATGAGCAGTTCTTC; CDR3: CASSDPGTSGYNEQFF
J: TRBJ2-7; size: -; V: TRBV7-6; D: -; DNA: TGTGCCAGCAGCTTAGGTGGGGGACAATCCTACGAGCAGTACTTC; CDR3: CASSLGGGQSYEQYF
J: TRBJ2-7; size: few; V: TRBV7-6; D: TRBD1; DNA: TGTGCCAGCAGCCCGACAGGGGGTTTAAACGAGCAGTACTTC; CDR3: CASSPTGGLNEQYF
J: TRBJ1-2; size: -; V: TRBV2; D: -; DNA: TGTGCCAGCAGAGCTAGGACGACCTATGGCTACACCTTC; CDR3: CASRARTTYGYTF
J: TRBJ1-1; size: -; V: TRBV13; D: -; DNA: TGTGCCAGCAGCTTAGTGGCGGGTCGAGCTTTCTTT; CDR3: CASSLVAGRAFF
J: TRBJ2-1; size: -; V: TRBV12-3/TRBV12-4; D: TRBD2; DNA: TGTGCCAGCAGTTTATTCGCGGGAGGGGTTAATGAGCAGTTCTTC; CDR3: CASSLFAGGVNEQFF
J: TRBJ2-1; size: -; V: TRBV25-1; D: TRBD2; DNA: TGTGCCAGCAGTGTCTCCGGGGGGGGCCATCAGTTCTTC; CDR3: CASSVSGGGHQFF
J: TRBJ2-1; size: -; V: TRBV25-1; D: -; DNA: TGTGCCAGCAGTGAATTGGGGCAGGGTGTTGAGCAGTTCTTC; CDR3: CASSELGQGVEQFF
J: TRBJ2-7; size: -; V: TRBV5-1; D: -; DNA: TGCGCCAGCAGCTTCCCCAGCAACGAGCAGTACTTC; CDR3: CASSFPSNEQYF
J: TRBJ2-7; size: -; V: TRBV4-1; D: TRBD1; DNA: TGCGCCAGCAGCCAACAGCTGCAGGGGGTGAGCTCCTACGAGCAGTACTTC; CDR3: CASSQQLQGVSSYEQYF
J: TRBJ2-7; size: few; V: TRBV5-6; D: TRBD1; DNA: TGTGCCAGCAGCTTGCAGGACAGGGGGATTAGCTCCTACGAGCAGTACTTC; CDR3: CASSLQDRGISSYEQYF
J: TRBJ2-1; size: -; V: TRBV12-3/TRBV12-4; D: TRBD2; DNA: TGTGCCAGCAGTCCACTTAGCGGGAGGGCCCGGTATGAGCAGTTCTTC; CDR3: CASSPLSGRARYEQFF
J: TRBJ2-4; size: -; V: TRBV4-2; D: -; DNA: TGTGCCAGCAGCCAAGGTGAGAGGGGTACTCAGTACTTC; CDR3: CASSQGERGTQYF
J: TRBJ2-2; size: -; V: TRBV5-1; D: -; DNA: TGCGCCAGTTTTCCGGGACAAAACACCGGGGAGCTGTTTTTT; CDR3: CASFPGQNTGELFF
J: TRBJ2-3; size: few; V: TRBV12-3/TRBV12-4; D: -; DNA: TGTGCCAGCAGTTTATCGAGAAGGGGACATTCCACAGATACGCAGTATTTT; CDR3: CASSLSRRGHSTDTQYF
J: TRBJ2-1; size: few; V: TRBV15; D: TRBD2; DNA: TGTGCCACCAGCAGAGATCCCGGGAGGCTTAACCATGAGCAGTTCTTC; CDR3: CATSRDPGRLNHEQFF
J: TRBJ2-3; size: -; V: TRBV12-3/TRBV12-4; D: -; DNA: TGTGCCAGCAGAGCAAGGGGGTCGGGATACGCGTATTTT; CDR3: CASRARGSGYAYF
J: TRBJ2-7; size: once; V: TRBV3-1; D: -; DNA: TGTGCCAGCAGCCCAACGCCCGGGGGCCGAGAGCAGTACTTC; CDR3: CASSPTPGGREQYF
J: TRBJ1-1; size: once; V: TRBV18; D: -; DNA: TGTGCCAGCTCACCACCGCTTCCGGGGGTTCGGGGGCGTGCTTTCTTT; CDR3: CASSPPLPGVRGRAFF
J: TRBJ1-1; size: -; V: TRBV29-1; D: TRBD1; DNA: TGCAGCGTTGAAGGGACAGGAGGAGCGCGGACTGAAGCTTTCTTT; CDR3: CSVEGTGGARTEAFF
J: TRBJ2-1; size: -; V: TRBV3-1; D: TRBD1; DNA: TGTGCCAGCAGTCGAATTCGACAGGGCAATGAGCAGTTCTTC; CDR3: CASSRIRQGNEQFF
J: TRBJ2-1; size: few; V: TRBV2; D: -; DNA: TGTGCCAGCAGTGGGGCCGGGGCAGGAAACAATGAGCAGTTCTTC; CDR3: CASSGAGAGNNEQFF
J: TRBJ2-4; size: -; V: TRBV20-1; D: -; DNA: TGCAGTGCTATCGGTACGGACCTTCAGTACTTC; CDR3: CSAIGTDLQYF
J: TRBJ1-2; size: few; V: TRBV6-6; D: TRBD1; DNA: TGTGCCAGCAGTCCGGGACAGTCCCTCTATGGCTACACCTTC; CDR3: CASSPGQSLYGYTF
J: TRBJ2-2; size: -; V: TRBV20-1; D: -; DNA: TGCAGTGCTAGGGAGACAGGCGGCTTCGGCACCGGGGAGCTGTTTTTT; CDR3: CSARETGGFGTGELFF
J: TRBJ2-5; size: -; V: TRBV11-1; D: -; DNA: TGCGCCAGCAGCCAAGCTGCTGGTATGGAGTACTTC; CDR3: CASSQAAGMEYF
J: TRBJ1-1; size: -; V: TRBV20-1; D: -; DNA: TGCAGTGCTACCCGAACAGGGAACGCTGAAGCTTTCTTT; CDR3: CSATRTGNAEAFF
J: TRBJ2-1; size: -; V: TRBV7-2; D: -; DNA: TGTGCCAGCAGCTTATTCCGGGGGCATGAGCAGTTCTTC; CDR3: CASSLFRGHEQFF
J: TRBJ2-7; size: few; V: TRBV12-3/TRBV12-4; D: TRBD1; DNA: TGTGCCAGCAGTTTCTCGGGACAGGGGATGGCCGAGCAGTACTTC; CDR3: CASSFSGQGMAEQYF
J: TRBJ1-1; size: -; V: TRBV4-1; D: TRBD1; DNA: TGCGCCAGCAGCCCGTCTAGGACAGGGAACACTGAAGCTTTCTTT; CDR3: CASSPSRTGNTEAFF
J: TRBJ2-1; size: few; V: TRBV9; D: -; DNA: TGTGCCAGCAGCGTGGCGGACAATGAGCAGTTCTTC; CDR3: CASSVADNEQFF
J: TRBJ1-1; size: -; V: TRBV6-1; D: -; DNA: TGTGCCAGCAGTGATCTATCAGGGCCGGGCACTGAAGCTTTCTTT; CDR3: CASSDLSGPGTEAFF
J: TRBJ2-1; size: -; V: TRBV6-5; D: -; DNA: TGTGCCAGCAGAGGGGGAAAGGGCGCATTCGGGAAGCAGTTCTTC; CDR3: CASRGGKGAFGKQFF
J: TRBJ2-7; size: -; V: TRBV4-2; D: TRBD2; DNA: TGTGCCAGCAGCCGTGGGGTCAGCGGGAGCTCCTACGAGCAGTACTTC; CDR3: CASSRGVSGSSYEQYF
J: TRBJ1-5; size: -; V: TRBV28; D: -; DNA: TGTGCCAGCAGTTTAATTACAGCGTATAGCGATCAGCCCCAGCATTTT; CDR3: CASSLITAYSDQPQHF
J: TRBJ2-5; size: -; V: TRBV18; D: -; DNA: TGTGCCAGCTCACCGGGGGTAAAGGAGGCCCAGTACTTC; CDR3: CASSPGVKEAQYF
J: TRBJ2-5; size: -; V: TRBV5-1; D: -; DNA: TGCGCCAGCGGCCAGGATAGAGAGACCCAGTACTTC; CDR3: CASGQDRETQYF
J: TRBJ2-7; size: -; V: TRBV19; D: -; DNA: TGTGCCAGTAGTATACAGGGGGGGCCTTACGAGCAGTACTTC; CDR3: CASSIQGGPYEQYF
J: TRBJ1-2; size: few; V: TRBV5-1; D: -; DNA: TGCGCCAGCGTCGGACCCCCTAACTATGGCTACACCTTC; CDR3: CASVGPPNYGYTF
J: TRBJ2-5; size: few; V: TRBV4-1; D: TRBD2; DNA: TGCGCCAGCAGCGCCGGGACTAGCGGGAGAGGTTTATCAGAGACCCAGTACTTC; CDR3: CASSAGTSGRGLSETQYF
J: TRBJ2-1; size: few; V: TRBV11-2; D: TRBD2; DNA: TGTGCCAGCAGCTTGAGCGGGATTACAACAAATGAGCAGTTCTTC; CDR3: CASSLSGITTNEQFF
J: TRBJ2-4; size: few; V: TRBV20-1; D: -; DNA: TGCAGTGCTATAGGGGCCCAAAACATTCAGTACTTC; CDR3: CSAIGAQNIQYF
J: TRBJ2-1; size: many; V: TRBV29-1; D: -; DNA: TGCAGTGGACTGTTCAATGAGCAGTTCTTC; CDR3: CSGLFNEQFF
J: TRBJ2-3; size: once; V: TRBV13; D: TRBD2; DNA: TGTGCCAGCAGCTCCCCGGGGGGGGAGGAGCACAGATACGCGTATTTT; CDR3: CASSSPGGEEHRYAYF
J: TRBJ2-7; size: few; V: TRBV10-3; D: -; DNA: TGTGCCATCAGTGAGCCCCCCGGCGAGCAGTACTTC; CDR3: CAISEPPGEQYF
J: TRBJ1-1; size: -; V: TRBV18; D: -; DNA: TGTGCCAGCTCCCCGAGGCGCCCCGGGCAGAACACTGAAGCTTTCTTT; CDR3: CASSPRRPGQNTEAFF
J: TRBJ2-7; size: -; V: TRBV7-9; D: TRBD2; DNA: TGTGCCAGCAGCTTGAGGACTAGCGGGAGCGAGCAGTACTTC; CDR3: CASSLRTSGSEQYF
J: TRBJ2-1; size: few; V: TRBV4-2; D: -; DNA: TGTGCCAGCAGCCAAGTCCAGGGGAGGGCCGTCGCCAATGAGCAGTTCTTC; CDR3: CASSQVQGRAVANEQFF
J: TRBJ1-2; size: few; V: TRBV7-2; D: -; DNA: TGTGCCAGCAGCTTGGGACGGTCCTATGGCTACACCTTC; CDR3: CASSLGRSYGYTF
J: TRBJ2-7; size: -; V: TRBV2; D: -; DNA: TGTGCCAGCAGTGAAGTAGTTGGCAGCCCCTACGAGCAGTACTTC; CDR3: CASSEVVGSPYEQYF
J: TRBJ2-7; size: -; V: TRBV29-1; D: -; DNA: TGCAGCGTCCCCAGCGCCGGGTCCTACAATGAGCAGTACTTC; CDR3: CSVPSAGSYNEQYF